This T cell receptor (beta chain) derives from a study of OX40 agonist ivuxolimab in advanced cancers. CDR3 length equals 16 residues. The V and J ends lost 8 bases and 2 bases respectively, with 19 bases between them. Per germline, CDR1 MGHRA and CDR2 YSYEKL. Findings and caveats of the study: Average numbers of expanded clones were greater in CD8+ T cells than in CD4+. CD4+ and CD8+ T cells in blood underwent clonal expansion by week 6 at 0.1 to 3.0 mg/kg.

Individuals having autoimmune disease history or systemic immunosuppression were not enrolled. This clone was recorded a few times. Its matching antigen is unknown. Data came from immunoSEQ multiplex PCR; TCRdb stores just in-frame clones and leaves some out. The sample lists under 65,000 clones, around 90% occurring once. The clonotype originates from an adult with an advanced solid tumor such as melanoma, head and neck, liver or kidney cancer. This chain connects TRBV4-1 to TRBJ1-5, with a tentative D call TRBD1 (5 bases). This material consisted of CD4+ or CD8+ T cells sorted from blood, taken in a trial of the OX40 agonist ivuxolimab. The CDR3 here is CASALYWGGGNQPQHF. DNA of the CDR3: TGCGCCAGCGCATTATACTGGGGCGGCGGCAATCAGCCCCAGCATTTT.